The 22 T cell receptor beta chains given below trace back to one sample, sequenced in a study of cytomegalovirus exposure and HLA in healthy donors. PCR was performed using 60 Vbeta and 13 Jbeta primers. Produced via immunoSEQ multiplex PCR; TCRdb's table is partial and in-frame only. The table has around 150,000 clones, 75% to 80% seen once. What was sequenced was PBMCs. Source of these receptors: a male donor in good health and CMV-seronegative.

The chain uses TRBV6-1 and TRBJ1-2; D possibly corresponds to TRBD1 (5 bases). The CDR3 contains 15 residues. Per germline, CDR1 MNHNS and CDR2 SASEGT. Trimming pared 2 bases from V and 8 bases from J, leaving 18 bases between. CDR3 nucleotide sequence: TGTGCCAGCAGTGAAAACTGGGGGGGAGGTTGGGGCTACACCTTC. Its protein product is CASSENWGGGWGYTF.

The gene calls are TRBV7-2 and TRBJ1-6, with D uncertain. The length of the CDR3 is 12 residues. Between the trimmed V and J ends, which lost 6 bases and 8 bases, there was a span of 8 bases. The germline V gene has CDR1 SGHTA and CDR2 FQGNSA. The CDR3, as DNA: TGTGCCAGCAGGACGGGGTATTCACCCCTCCACTTT. It codes for CASRTGYSPLHF.

In this sample, this clone turned up a few times. The chain combines TRBV10-3 with TRBJ1-3; D is unclear. V was pared by 3 bases and J by 4 bases, with 4 bases between. Germline V gives CDR1 ENHRY, CDR2 SYGVKD. This CDR3 is 12 amino acids long. CDR3 protein: CAISDEGNTIYF. In DNA, the CDR3 is TGTGCCATCAGTGACGAGGGAAACACCATATATTTT.

This clone was seen only once. J is TRBJ1-1 and V is TRBV7-8, with TRBD1 identical over 8 bases. The CDR3 is 15 amino acids. The junction had 6 bases not matched to a gene; V was cut back by 5 bases and J by 1 base. The V gene's germline CDR1 is SGHVS and CDR2 FQNEAQ. CDR3 DNA: TGTGCCAGCAGCAAGGACAGGGTAGAGAACACTGAAGCTTTCTTT. Translated, it gives CASSKDRVENTEAFF.

This chain connects TRBV30 to TRBJ1-1, with D tentatively TRBD1 (6 bases). Germline values: CDR1 GTSNPN, CDR2 SVGIG (reference sequence). The CDR3 length is 16 residues. Trimming pared 4 bases from V and 0 bases from J, leaving 18 bases between. The CDR3 sequence: CAWTPARTVVNTEAFF. The CDR3 nucleotides read TGTGCCTGGACCCCCGCCCGGACAGTCGTGAACACTGAAGCTTTCTTT. The entire variable domain, with the rest obtained from reference TRBV30 and TRBJ1-1, is as follows: SQTIHQWPATLVQPVGSPLSLECTVEGTSNPNLYWYRQAAGRGLQLLFYSVGIGQISSEVPQNLSASRPQDRQFILSSKKLLLSDSGFYLCAWTPARTVVNTEAFFGQGTRLTVV.

This clone appeared a few times. The J gene is TRBJ2-5, the V gene TRBV19, with D maybe TRBD2 (6 bases). CDR3 size: 17 residues. Trimming pared 1 base from V and 1 base from J, leaving 16 bases between. Germline CDR1 reads LNHDA; CDR2 reads SQIVND (reference sequence). CDR3 region: CASSIGGSGDLQETQYF. The CDR3 DNA reads as TGTGCCAGTAGTATAGGGGGTAGCGGAGACCTCCAAGAGACCCAGTACTTC.

The chain couples TRBV7-3 to TRBJ1-1; the D gene is possibly TRBD1 (5 bases). V was shortened by 3 bases and J by 4 bases, with 9 bases between the two germline ends. There are 13 residues in the CDR3. Germline CDR1 is SGHTA and CDR2 is FQGTGA. CDR3 in amino acids: CASSFQGITEAFF. CDR3 nucleotide sequence: TGTGCCAGCAGCTTCCAGGGCATCACTGAAGCTTTCTTT.

CDR3: CASHRPGTARSSYNSPLHF. Here the CDR3 DNA reads TGTGCAAGTCATCGCCCCGGCACCGCAAGGAGCTCCTATAATTCACCCCTCCACTTT. The genes are TRBV12-2 and TRBJ1-6. TRBV12-2 is given as a pseudogene. The CDR3 length is 19 residues.

Concerning this clone: The junction departs from the called germline gene at one end, perhaps through a read error. The gene calls are TRBV4-2 and TRBJ1-1; no clear D gene. The CDR3 length is 16 residues. From germline, CDR1 is LGHNA and CDR2 YNFKEQ. CDR3: CASSQDIRGRNTGAFF. In DNA form, the CDR3 reads TGTGCCAGCAGCCAAGATATCCGAGGGAGGAACACTGGAGCTTTCTTT.

This chain connects TRBV28 to TRBJ1-4, with unresolved D. The CDR3 totals 17 residues. In germline, CDR1 is MDHEN, CDR2 SYDVKM. Trimming left V 2 bases short and J 0 bases short, with 13 bases between. The chain's CDR3 is CASSLPNGATTNEKLFF. CDR3 in DNA: TGTGCCAGCAGTTTACCCAATGGAGCCACAACTAATGAAAAACTGTTTTTT.

The gene calls are TRBV13 and TRBJ2-7, with D possibly TRBD1 on 7 matching bases. Germline CDR1 and CDR2: PRHDT and FYEKMQ (reference sequence). Trimming took 5 bases from V and 4 from J, leaving 9 bases between them. The CDR3 is 12 amino acids. The CDR3 DNA reads as TGTGCCAGCAGCCCAGGGGGGTACGAGCAGTACTTC. Its protein product is CASSPGGYEQYF.

The chain uses TRBV19 and TRBJ2-3; 8 positions agree with TRBD2. Per germline, CDR1 LNHDA and CDR2 SQIVND (reference sequence). This CDR3 is built from 15 residues. Trimming at V came to 4 bases and at J to 0 bases, leaving 3 bases not matched to a gene. This chain's CDR3 is CASSSVAGSTDTQYF. The CDR3 DNA is TGTGCCAGTAGTAGTGTAGCGGGAAGCACAGATACGCAGTATTTT. The full variable domain, completed using reference TRBV19 and TRBJ2-3, is DGGITQSPKYLFRKEGQNVTLSCEQNLNHDAMYWYRQDPGQGLRLIYYSQIVNDFQKGDIAEGYSVSREKKESFPLTVTSAQKNPTAFYLCASSSVAGSTDTQYFGPGTRLTVL.

This chain links TRBV5-4 with TRBJ2-1; 10 nucleotides agree with TRBD2. Germline lookup yields CDR1 SGHNT and CDR2 YYREEE (reference sequence). This CDR3 region has 15 residues. V dropped 1 base and J dropped 10; count of bases not matched to a gene: 8. The CDR3 sequence is CASSLRSGGAGEQFF. DNA for the CDR3: TGTGCCAGCAGCTTGAGGAGCGGGGGGGCGGGGGAGCAGTTCTTC.

With regard to this clone: This same CDR3 is encoded by further DNA sequences in the sample. The chain recombines TRBV7-9 with TRBJ2-5; no reliable D call. Germline V lookup: CDR1 SEHNR, CDR2 FQNEAQ (reference sequence). V lost 5 bases and J lost 5, with 6 bases in between. The CDR3 loop spans 11 amino acids. The chain's CDR3 is CASSLQETQYF. In DNA form, the CDR3 reads TGTGCCAGCAGCCTGCAGGAGACCCAGTACTTC. Together with reference TRBV7-9 and TRBJ2-5, the CDR3 gives the full variable domain: DTGVSQNPRHKITKRGQNVTFRCDPISEHNRLYWYRQTLGQGPEFLTYFQNEAQLEKSRLLSDRFSAERPKGSFSTLEIQRTEQGDSAMYLCASSLQETQYFGPGTRLLVL.

The rearrangement joins TRBV7-2 to TRBJ2-5; 8 bases agree with TRBD2. The CDR3 runs 15 residues. The ends lost 1 base at V and 7 bases at J; junction bases unmatched: 8. Germline V CDR1 and CDR2: SGHTA, FQGNSA. The CDR3, as DNA: TGTGCCAGCAGCTTAGGTTTACACGGGGGGGGGACCCAGTACTTC. This encodes CASSLGLHGGGTQYF.

The V gene is TRBV2, the J gene TRBJ2-1; possible D gene TRBD2, 6 bases. The germline V gene encodes CDR1 SNHLY and CDR2 FYNNEI. Between the trimmed V and J ends, which lost 8 bases and 0 bases, there was a span of 11 bases. This CDR3 has 14 amino acids. The CDR3 here is CASLRDSSYNEQFF. Written as DNA, the CDR3 is TGTGCCAGCCTCCGGGACTCCTCCTACAATGAGCAGTTCTTC.

The chain employs TRBV6-1 and TRBJ1-1, with no clear D. Looked up from germline, CDR1 is MNHNS and CDR2 is SASEGT. Trimming took 5 bases from V and 0 from J, leaving 7 bases between them. The CDR3 extends over 13 amino acids. CDR3 sequence reads: CASSRELNTEAFF. The CDR3, as DNA: TGTGCCAGCAGTCGGGAGCTGAACACTGAAGCTTTCTTT.

The gene calls are TRBV7-2 and TRBJ2-4; TRBD1 might be the D (6 bases). This CDR3 spans 16 amino acids. Trimming took 5 bases from V and 8 from J, leaving 22 bases between them. Germline loops: CDR1 SGHTA, CDR2 FQGNSA. In nucleotides, the CDR3 is TGTGCCAGCAGCCCTTTAGCTGGGGGCCCGGTGGACATTCAGTACTTC. As protein: CASSPLAGGPVDIQYF.

The rearrangement links TRBV7-9 to TRBJ2-2; possibly TRBD2 for D (6 bases). The V gene's germline CDR1 is SEHNR and CDR2 FQNEAQ (reference sequence). V was cut by 3 bases and J by 8 bases, with 13 bases left in between. CDR3 length equals 14 residues. CDR3 in DNA: TGTGCCAGCAGCTTGCCGGGAGTTCCGGGGGAGCTGTTTTTT. Its translation: CASSLPGVPGELFF.

The chain links TRBV2 to TRBJ1-5; D perhaps matches TRBD1 (5 bases). Germline values: CDR1 SNHLY, CDR2 FYNNEI. CDR3 length equals 14 residues. V was shortened by 2 bases and J by 6 bases, with 11 bases between the two germline ends. Here the CDR3 reads CASSESGFGQPQHF. The CDR3 DNA is TGTGCCAGCAGTGAATCAGGGTTCGGTCAGCCCCAGCATTTT.

The rearrangement joins TRBV2 to TRBJ1-1; 7 positions match TRBD1. The length of the CDR3 is 13 residues. In germline, CDR1 is SNHLY, CDR2 FYNNEI. Losses at the gene ends were 7 bases for V and 5 bases for J; bases not matched to a gene: 7. Here the CDR3 reads CASNRDSGTEAFF. The CDR3 region has the DNA TGTGCCAGCAATAGGGACAGTGGGACTGAAGCTTTCTTT.

The chain joins TRBV18 to TRBJ2-2, with 8 nucleotides matching TRBD1. This CDR3 is built from 15 residues. The germline V gene encodes CDR1 KGHSH and CDR2 LQKENI. Trimming cost V 6 bases and J 2 bases; bases outside gene matches: 5. The CDR3 protein is CASSLGTGNTGELFF. The CDR3 DNA sequence: TGTGCCAGCTCGTTGGGGACAGGAAACACCGGGGAGCTGTTTTTT. Variable domain in full (rest from reference TRBV18 and TRBJ2-2): NAGVMQNPRHLVRRRGQEARLRCSPMKGHSHVYWYRQLPEEGLKFMVYLQKENIIDESGMPKERFSAEFPKEGPSILRIQQVVRGDSAAYFCASSLGTGNTGELFFGEGSRLTVL.